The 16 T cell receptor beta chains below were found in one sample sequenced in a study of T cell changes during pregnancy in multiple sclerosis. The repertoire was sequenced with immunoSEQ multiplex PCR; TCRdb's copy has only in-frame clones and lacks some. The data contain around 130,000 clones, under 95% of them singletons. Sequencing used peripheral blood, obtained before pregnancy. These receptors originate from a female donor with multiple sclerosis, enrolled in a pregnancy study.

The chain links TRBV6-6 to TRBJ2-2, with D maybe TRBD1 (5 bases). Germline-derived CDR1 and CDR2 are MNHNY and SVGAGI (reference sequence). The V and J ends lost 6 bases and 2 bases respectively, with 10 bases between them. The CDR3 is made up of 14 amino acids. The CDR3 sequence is CASRLRVNTGELFF. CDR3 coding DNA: TGTGCCAGCAGACTCAGGGTAAACACCGGGGAGCTGTTTTTT.

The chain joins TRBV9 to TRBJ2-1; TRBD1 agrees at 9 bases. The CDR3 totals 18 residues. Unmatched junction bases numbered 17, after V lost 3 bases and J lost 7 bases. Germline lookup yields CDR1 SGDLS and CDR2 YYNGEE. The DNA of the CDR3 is TGTGCCAGCAGCGATAGTATAATTCGGGACAGGGCTTCGAATGAGCAGTTCTTC. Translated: CASSDSIIRDRASNEQFF.

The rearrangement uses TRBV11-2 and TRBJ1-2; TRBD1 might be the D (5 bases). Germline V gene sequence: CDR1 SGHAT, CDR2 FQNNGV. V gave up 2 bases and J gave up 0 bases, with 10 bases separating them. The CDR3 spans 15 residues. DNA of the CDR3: TGTGCCAGCAGCTTATCAGGGCTAGCTAACTATGGCTACACCTTC. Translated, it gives CASSLSGLANYGYTF. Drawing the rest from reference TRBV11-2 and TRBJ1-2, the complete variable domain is EAGVAQSPRYKIIEKRQSVAFWCNPISGHATLYWYQQILGQGPKLLIQFQNNGVVDDSQLPKDRFSAERLKGVDSTLKIQPAKLEDSAVYLCASSLSGLANYGYTFGSGTRLTVV.

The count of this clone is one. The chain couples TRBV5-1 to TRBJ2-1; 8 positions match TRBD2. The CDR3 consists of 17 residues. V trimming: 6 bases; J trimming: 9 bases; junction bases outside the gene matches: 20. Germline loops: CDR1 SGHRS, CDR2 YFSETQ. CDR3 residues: CASTFGLTSEGGSEQFF. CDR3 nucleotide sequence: TGCGCCAGCACCTTCGGGTTGACTAGCGAGGGGGGGAGTGAGCAGTTCTTC.

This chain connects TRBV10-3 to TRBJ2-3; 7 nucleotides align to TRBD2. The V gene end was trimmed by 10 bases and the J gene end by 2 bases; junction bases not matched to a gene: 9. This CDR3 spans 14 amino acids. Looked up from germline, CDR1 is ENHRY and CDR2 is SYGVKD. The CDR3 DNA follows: TGTGCCACGCGGGGCGGGGGAGACACAGATACGCAGTATTTT. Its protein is CATRGGGDTDTQYF.

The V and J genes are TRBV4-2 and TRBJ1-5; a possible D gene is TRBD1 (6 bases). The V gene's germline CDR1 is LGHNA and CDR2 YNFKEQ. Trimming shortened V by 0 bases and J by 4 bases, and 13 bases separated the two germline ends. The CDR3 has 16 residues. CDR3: CASSQEGRTANQPQHF. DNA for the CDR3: TGTGCCAGCAGCCAAGAAGGTCGGACAGCGAATCAGCCCCAGCATTTT.

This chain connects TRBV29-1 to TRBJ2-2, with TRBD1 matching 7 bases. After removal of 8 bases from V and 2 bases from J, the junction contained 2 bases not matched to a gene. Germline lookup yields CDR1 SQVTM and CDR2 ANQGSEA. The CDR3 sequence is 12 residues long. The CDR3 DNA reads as TGCAGCACAGGGGAAAACACCGGGGAGCTGTTTTTT. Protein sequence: CSTGENTGELFF.

The DNA for the CDR3 is TGTGCCAGCAGCGCAGACAGCGAGGCGGTCACTGAAGCTTTCTTT. Translating gives CASSADSEAVTEAFF. V usage is TRBV11-3 and J usage is TRBJ1-1; perhaps TRBD1 as D (5 bases). CDR1 and CDR2 from the germline V gene are SGHNT and YENEEA. The CDR3 loop spans 15 amino acids. V lost 5 bases and J lost 4, with 17 bases in between.

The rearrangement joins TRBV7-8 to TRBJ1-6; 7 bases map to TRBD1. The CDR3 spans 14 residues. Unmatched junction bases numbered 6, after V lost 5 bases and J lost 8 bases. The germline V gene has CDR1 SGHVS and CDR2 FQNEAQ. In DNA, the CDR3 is TGTGCCAGCAGCCCGGGGACAGCCTATTCACCCCTCCACTTT. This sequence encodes CASSPGTAYSPLHF.

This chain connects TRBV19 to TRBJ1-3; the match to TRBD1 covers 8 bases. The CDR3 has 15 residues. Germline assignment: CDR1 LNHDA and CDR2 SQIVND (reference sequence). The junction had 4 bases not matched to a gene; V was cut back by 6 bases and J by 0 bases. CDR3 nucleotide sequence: TGTGCCAGTAGCTCCGGACAGGGCTCTGGAAACACCATATATTTT. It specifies CASSSGQGSGNTIYF.

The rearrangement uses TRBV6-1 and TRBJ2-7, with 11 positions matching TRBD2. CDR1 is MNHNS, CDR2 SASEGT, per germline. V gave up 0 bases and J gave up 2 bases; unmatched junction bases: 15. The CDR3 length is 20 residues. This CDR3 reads CASSEAPGTSGQPRAYEQYF. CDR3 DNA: TGTGCCAGCAGTGAAGCTCCCGGGACTAGCGGCCAACCCCGGGCCTACGAGCAGTACTTC.

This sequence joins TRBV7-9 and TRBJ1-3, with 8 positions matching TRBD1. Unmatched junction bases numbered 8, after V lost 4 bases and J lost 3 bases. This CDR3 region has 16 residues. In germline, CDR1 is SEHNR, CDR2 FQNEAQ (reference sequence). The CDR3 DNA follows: TGTGCCAGCAGCTCCCTCAGGGGGCAGTATGGAAACACCATATATTTT. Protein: CASSSLRGQYGNTIYF.

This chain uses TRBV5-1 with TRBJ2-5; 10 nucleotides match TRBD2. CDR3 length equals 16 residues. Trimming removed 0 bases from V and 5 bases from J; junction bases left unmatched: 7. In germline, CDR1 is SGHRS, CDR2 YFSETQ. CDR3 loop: CASSLAASGSGETQYF. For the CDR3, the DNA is TGCGCCAGCAGCTTGGCGGCTAGCGGGAGTGGTGAGACCCAGTACTTC.

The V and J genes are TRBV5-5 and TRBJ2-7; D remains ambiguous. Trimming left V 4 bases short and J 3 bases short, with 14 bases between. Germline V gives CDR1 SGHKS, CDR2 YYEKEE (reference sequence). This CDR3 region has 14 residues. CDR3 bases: TGTGCCAGCAGCATGGGGTCAGGCAACTACGAGCAGTACTTC. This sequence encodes CASSMGSGNYEQYF. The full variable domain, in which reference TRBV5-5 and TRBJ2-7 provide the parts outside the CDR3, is DAGVTQSPTHLIKTRGQQVTLRCSPISGHKSVSWYQQVLGQGPQFIFQYYEKEERGRGNFPDRFSARQFPNYSSELNVNALLLGDSALYLCASSMGSGNYEQYFGPGTRLTVT.

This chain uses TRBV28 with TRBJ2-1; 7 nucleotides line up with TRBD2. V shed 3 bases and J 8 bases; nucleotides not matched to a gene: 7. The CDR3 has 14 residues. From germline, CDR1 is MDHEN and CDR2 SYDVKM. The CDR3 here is CASSFSRGVHEQFF. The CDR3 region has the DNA TGTGCCAGCAGTTTCTCCCGGGGGGTCCATGAGCAGTTCTTC.

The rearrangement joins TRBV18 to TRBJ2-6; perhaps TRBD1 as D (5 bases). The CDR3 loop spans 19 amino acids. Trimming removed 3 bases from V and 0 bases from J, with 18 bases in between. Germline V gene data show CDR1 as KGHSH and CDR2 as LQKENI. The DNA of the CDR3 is TGTGCCAGCTCACCGCTCAGGGCTCTCCTCTCCTCTGGGGCCAACGTCCTGACTTTC. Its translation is CASSPLRALLSSGANVLTF.